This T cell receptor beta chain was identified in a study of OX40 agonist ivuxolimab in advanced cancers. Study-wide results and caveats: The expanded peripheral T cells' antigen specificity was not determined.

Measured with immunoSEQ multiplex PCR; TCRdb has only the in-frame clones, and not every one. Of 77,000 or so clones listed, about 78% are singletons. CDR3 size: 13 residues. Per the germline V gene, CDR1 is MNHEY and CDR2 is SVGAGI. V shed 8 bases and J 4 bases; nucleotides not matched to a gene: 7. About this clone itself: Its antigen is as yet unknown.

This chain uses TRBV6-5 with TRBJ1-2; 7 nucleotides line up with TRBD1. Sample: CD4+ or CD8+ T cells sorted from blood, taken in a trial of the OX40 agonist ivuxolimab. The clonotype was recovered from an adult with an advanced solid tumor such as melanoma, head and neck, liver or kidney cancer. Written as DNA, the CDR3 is TGTGCCAGCTCGAGGTCAGGGGGCTATGGCTACACCTTC. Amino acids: CASSRSGGYGYTF.